A single sample is the source of the 9 T cell receptor beta chains below, sequenced in a study of T cells in women clearing cervical HPV infection. Libraries were prepared by immunoSEQ multiplex PCR; TCRdb keeps only in-frame clonotypes and omits some of them. The sample yields around 30,000 clones, of which the top ten take up about 7%. Sequencing was carried out using blood buffy coat. These receptors came from a woman between 18 and 70 years old with a cervical HPV16 infection that either progressed to CIN3+ or cleared (not recorded which).

About this clone: With the read ending 3 residues before the CDR3 end, the germline J gene is used to fill in that end. The rearrangement links TRBV18 to TRBJ2-4; 9 bases are a match to TRBD1. Germline lookup yields CDR1 KGHSH and CDR2 LQKENI. This CDR3 has 16 residues. The sequenced CDR3 bases are TGTGCCAGCTCACCCCCATCGGACAGGGGTCTAGGGGGT. Amino acids: CASSPPSDRGLGG. The CDR3 reads in full as CASSPPSDRGLGGQYF.

CDR3 sequence reads: CASSLEGHNEQFF. The part of the CDR3 DNA that was read is TGCGCCAGCAGCTTGGAGGGTCACAATGAG. V gene TRBV5-1 combines with J gene TRBJ2-1, with D unresolved. The sequenced fragment ends 3 residues before the CDR3 boundary, so the rest is inferred from the germline J gene. This CDR3 has 13 amino acids. Trimming shortened V by 0 bases and J by 5 bases, and 6 bases separated the two germline ends. From germline, CDR1 is SGHRS and CDR2 YFSETQ.

A word on this clone: At one of its ends the junction is not consistent with the germline gene, which may arise from a read error. Read data end 3 residues before the CDR3 end; the end is taken from the germline J gene. The chain joins TRBV7-2 to TRBJ1-1, with D unclear. CDR1 is SGHTA and CDR2 is FQGNSA in the germline V gene. There are 13 residues in the CDR3. The CDR3 DNA, read in part, is TGTGCCAGCAGCTTAAAATTGGAGACTGAC. Residues: CASSLKLETD. The complete CDR3 protein is CASSLKLETDAFF.

About this clone: The read terminates 3 residues before the CDR3 end, so the remaining end is supplied by the germline J gene. J is TRBJ1-1 and V is TRBV5-5; 7 nucleotides match TRBD1. CDR1 SGHKS and CDR2 YYEKEE come from the germline V gene (reference sequence). CDR3 length: 15 amino acids. V lost 1 base to trimming and J lost 4 bases; unmatched junction nucleotides: 7. CDR3 sequence: CASSLSWTGSTEAFF. Incomplete CDR3 DNA: TGTGCCAGCAGCTTGTCTTGGACAGGATCCACTGAA.

Notes on this clone: The sequenced fragment ends 3 residues before the CDR3 boundary, so the rest is inferred from the germline J gene. This rearrangement joins TRBV10-2 to TRBJ2-1; D is uncertain. V was clipped by 0 bases and J by 3 bases, with 6 bases between them. The CDR3 is 14 amino acids. The germline CDR1 and CDR2 sequences are WSHSY and SAAADI. The CDR3 DNA, read in part, is TGCGCCAGCAGTGAGTCACAGCTCTACAATGAG. Translation: CASSESQLYNE. The whole CDR3 sequence reads CASSESQLYNEQFF.

Comments on this clone: The read halts 3 residues ahead of the CDR3 end, with the missing end drawn from the germline J gene. The J gene is TRBJ2-7, the V gene TRBV28; possible D gene TRBD2, 6 bases. The germline V and J ends were trimmed by 1 base and 2 bases, with 15 bases remaining between them. This CDR3 spans 16 amino acids. Per germline, CDR1 MDHEN and CDR2 SYDVKM. The DNA read from the CDR3 is TGTGCCAGCAGTTTATACGCAGGAGGGTCTCCCTACGAG. As protein: CASSLYAGGSPYE. The whole CDR3 is CASSLYAGGSPYEQYF.

About this clone: The CDR3 goes on 3 residues after the read ends, and that part is filled in from the germline J gene. The chain employs TRBV5-1 and TRBJ1-2; 8 positions match TRBD1. Germline V CDR1 and CDR2: SGHRS, YFSETQ. The CDR3 runs 14 residues. V was pared by 6 bases and J by 3 bases, with 7 bases of the junction left unmatched. Partial CDR3 DNA: TGCGCCAGCACCCCCGGGACAGGAGACTATGGC. This gives the protein CASTPGTGDYG. The CDR3 in its entirety is CASTPGTGDYGYTF.

For this clone: The read stops 3 residues short of the end of the CDR3; the missing end is completed from the germline J gene. The V and J genes are TRBV19 and TRBJ1-5; the D gene is possibly TRBD1 (5 bases). The CDR3 loop spans 17 amino acids. In germline, CDR1 is LNHDA, CDR2 SQIVND (reference sequence). Deletions cut 6 bases from V and 0 bases from J, with 18 bases between. The sequenced CDR3 bases are TGTGCCAGTAGCTCCTCCCGGGCAGGGTATAGCAATCAGCCC. Residues: CASSSSRAGYSNQP. The full CDR3 protein is CASSSSRAGYSNQPQHF.

A remark on this clone: Read sequence stops 3 residues before the CDR3 end, and the germline J gene provides the missing end. The gene calls are TRBV18 and TRBJ2-3; 11 bases are a match to TRBD2. The CDR3 loop spans 16 amino acids. CDR1 and CDR2 (germline): KGHSH, LQKENI. The V gene end was trimmed by 2 bases and the J gene end by 3 bases; junction bases not matched to a gene: 4. CDR3 amino acids: CASSPDRTSGTDTQYF. The covered CDR3 bases are TGTGCCAGCTCACCAGACAGGACTAGCGGGACAGATACG.